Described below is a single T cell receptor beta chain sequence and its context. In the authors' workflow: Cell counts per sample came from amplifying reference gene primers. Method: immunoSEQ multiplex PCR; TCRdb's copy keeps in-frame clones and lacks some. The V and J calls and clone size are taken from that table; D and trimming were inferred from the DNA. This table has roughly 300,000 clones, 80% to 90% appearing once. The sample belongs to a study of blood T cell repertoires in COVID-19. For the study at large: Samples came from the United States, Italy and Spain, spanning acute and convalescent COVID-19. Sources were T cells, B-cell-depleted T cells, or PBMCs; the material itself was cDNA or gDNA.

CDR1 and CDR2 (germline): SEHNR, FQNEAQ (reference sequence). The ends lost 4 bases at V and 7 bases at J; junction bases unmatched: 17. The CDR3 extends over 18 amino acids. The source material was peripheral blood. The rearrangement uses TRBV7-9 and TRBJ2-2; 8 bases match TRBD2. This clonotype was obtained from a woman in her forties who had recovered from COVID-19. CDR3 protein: CASSSGRLGLAGVGELFF. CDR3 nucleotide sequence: TGTGCCAGCAGCTCCGGGCGCTTAGGACTAGCCGGGGTCGGGGAGCTGTTTTTT.